This TCR beta chain originates from a study of chemoradiotherapy in HPV16-positive cancers (dated by TCRdb to between 2022 and 2023). General notes on the study: Using functional T-cell assays on cells from two HPV16-positive patients, the researchers defined candidate HPV-specific T-cell clones and common TCR motifs. The study asked whether T-cell immunity against the HPV oncoproteins E6 and E7 changes during chemoradiotherapy and whether it affects survival. The candidate HPV-specific TCRs and motifs were subsequently tracked in TCR repertoires obtained from some 90 patients with HPV-related cancers. Study-wide findings and limitations: In HPV16-positive patients, expansion of HPV-responsive T cells during chemoradiotherapy was associated with improved recurrence-free survival. The survival association was reported for HPV16-positive patients, and the functional definition of HPV-specific T cells was derived from only a couple of HPV16-positive patients. Expansion of candidate HPV-specific clones and E7-related TCR motifs was observed in the tumor microenvironment during treatment, whereas no such expansion was observed for non-HPV-specific T cells.

Libraries came from the immunoSEQ multiplex PCR assay. TCRdb's version of the immuneACCESS table is confined to in-frame rearrangements and falls short of the full clone set. An unresolved V gene accounts for under half of the shortfall where checked; the remainder is of unknown origin. Here the sample has about 310 clones; around 89% occur a single time. The top ten clones comprise over 8% of the sample. Concerning this clone itself: Which antigen it targets is not known. The sample holds no much larger clone one base away, and base qualities are not on file.

CDR1 and CDR2 (MNHNS, SASEGT) derive from the germline V gene. The CDR3 sequence holds 18 residues, the cysteine and phenylalanine included. Only CDR3 DNA remains: 54 bases, in frame from the first base. Ends trimmed: V by 2 bases, J by 3 bases; bases unmatched to a gene: 13. Because repertoires were sampled repeatedly during chemoradiotherapy, clonal expansion in the tumor microenvironment could be followed. This specimen was tumor tissue, taken from a patient who underwent chemoradiotherapy. The chain is made from TRBV6-1 and TRBJ1-2; TRBD1 fits 9 bases in the junction. The receptor comes from a human donor with HPV-associated anogenital cancer. The nucleotide sequence is given as TGTGCCAGCAGTGAAACCGGGACAGGGATAGATTTCGACTATGGCTACACCTTC. This encodes CASSETGTGIDFDYGYTF.